The 31 T cell receptor beta chains given below trace back to one sample, sequenced in a study of monozygotic twins with inflammatory bowel disease (dated by TCRdb to the late 2010s). To prepare the library, 5' RACE was applied. The reads were generated on an Illumina HiSeq 2500. Each CDR3 protein sequence appears as one entry after TCRdb reprocessed the reads, and no DNA is included. The table for this sample shows approximately 160,000 distinct CDR3 sequences. Around 6.8% of the sample rests with the top ten. The sample taken for sequencing was blood. The receptors stem from a human donor with ulcerative colitis or Crohn's disease, or a healthy co-twin of an affected twin (not recorded which).

This chain connects TRBV15 to TRBJ1-1. The CDR3 contains 12 residues. From germline, CDR1 is LNHNV and CDR2 YYDKDF (reference sequence). The CDR3 reads CATSRDGAEAFF.

The chain carries TRBV5-4 and TRBJ1-1; TCRdb calls TRBD1, which cannot be checked without DNA. Germline V gives CDR1 SGHNT, CDR2 YYREEE (reference sequence). CDR3 length: 14 amino acids. The CDR3 reads CASSSGSGNTEAFF.

The rearrangement uses TRBV5-8 and TRBJ2-1; TCRdb gives TRBD1 as the D gene, but with no DNA this cannot be confirmed. This CDR3 has 16 residues. Germline values: CDR1 SGHTS, CDR2 YDEGEE. Here the CDR3 reads CASNGRRGETYNEQFF.

The chain uses TRBV30 and TRBJ1-6; TCRdb names TRBD1, which stays unverified in the absence of DNA. In germline, CDR1 is GTSNPN, CDR2 SVGIG (reference sequence). The CDR3 sequence is 14 residues long. This CDR3 reads CAWSSQGANSPLHF.

The chain joins TRBV7-6 to TRBJ1-6; the D gene TCRdb calls, TRBD1, cannot be checked with no DNA. The CDR3 is 18 amino acids. The germline gives CDR1 SGHVS, CDR2 FNYEAQ. The CDR3 here is CASSFRPWDPEADSPLHF.

The chain uses TRBV5-1 and TRBJ2-6; TCRdb calls TRBD1, which cannot be checked without DNA. CDR1 and CDR2 from the germline V gene are SGHRS and YFSETQ. This CDR3 has 19 amino acids. The chain's CDR3 is CASSLARGLLRDGANVLTF.

The chain is built from TRBV5-5 and TRBJ2-1; TCRdb reports TRBD2, a call that lacks DNA to check it against. The length of the CDR3 is 18 residues. From germline, CDR1 is SGHKS and CDR2 YYEKEE (reference sequence). CDR3 loop: CASSLVLGRAGSYNEQFF.

CDR3 loop: CASSLGTVTEQYF. This chain joins TRBV27 and TRBJ2-7; TCRdb selects TRBD1, and the lack of DNA leaves this call unchecked. Germline assignment: CDR1 MNHEY and CDR2 SMNVEV (reference sequence). This CDR3 contains 13 residues.

This rearrangement joins TRBV19 to TRBJ2-7; TCRdb selects TRBD1, and the lack of DNA leaves this call unchecked. There are 14 residues in the CDR3. Germline CDR1 is LNHDA and CDR2 is SQIVND (reference sequence). Here the CDR3 reads CASSQRTESAGQYF.

The chain has TRBV6-5 and TRBJ1-1. The CDR3 length is 12 residues. CDR1 and CDR2 from the germline V gene are MNHEY and SVGAGI. CDR3 amino acids: CASSSGDTEAFF.

The chain recombines TRBV20-1 with TRBJ2-1; TCRdb proposes TRBD2, but this gene call is untestable without DNA. Germline values: CDR1 DFQATT, CDR2 SNEGSKA (reference sequence). The CDR3 is made up of 16 amino acids. CDR3 protein: CSASILAGGLYNEQFF.

The chain uses TRBV7-2 and TRBJ1-6; the TCRdb D gene call, TRBD1, has no DNA to confirm it. The germline CDR1 and CDR2 sequences are SGHTA and FQGNSA. This CDR3 region has 15 residues. CDR3 residues: CASSQRQGAKSPLHF.

The rearrangement uses TRBV27 and TRBJ2-7; TCRdb's D call of TRBD2 is untestable without DNA. There are 14 residues in the CDR3. Germline assignment: CDR1 MNHEY and CDR2 SMNVEV (reference sequence). This CDR3 is CASSWTAGHYEQYF.

The chain is built from TRBV12-3 or TRBV12-4 and TRBJ2-7; TCRdb picks TRBD2, but there is no DNA to check that call. The CDR3 sequence is 14 residues long. CDR3 region: CASSLTSPSYEQYF.

The rearrangement links TRBV5-4 to TRBJ1-1; absent DNA, TCRdb's TRBD1 call cannot be checked. Germline V gives CDR1 SGHNT, CDR2 YYREEE (reference sequence). The CDR3 runs 14 residues. CDR3 region: CASSTQPPTAEAFF.

V and J are TRBV7-2 and TRBJ1-6. CDR1 SGHTA and CDR2 FQGNSA come from the germline V gene. This CDR3 comprises 14 residues. CDR3 sequence reads: CASSLEERGSPLHF.

The chain has TRBV29-1 and TRBJ1-3; TCRdb's D call of TRBD1 is untestable without DNA. Germline CDR1 and CDR2: SQVTM and ANQGSEA. This CDR3 region has 14 residues. The CDR3 region is CSVVTGSSGNTIYF.

The V call is TRBV5-1, the J call TRBJ2-5; TCRdb's D gene call, TRBD2, goes unchecked for lack of DNA. CDR1 SGHRS and CDR2 YFSETQ come from the germline V gene. The CDR3 is 18 residues long. The CDR3 is CASSLAQTSGVIRETQYF.

The chain employs TRBV5-1 and TRBJ2-5; TCRdb proposes TRBD1, but this gene call is untestable without DNA. The CDR3 is 17 residues long. The V gene's germline CDR1 is SGHRS and CDR2 YFSETQ. The CDR3 sequence: CASSQASSTGPGETQYF.

The chain combines TRBV7-2 with TRBJ2-1. CDR1 is SGHTA and CDR2 is FQGNSA in the germline V gene. The CDR3 has 11 residues. CDR3 sequence: CASSSRNEQFF.

The V call is TRBV12-3 or TRBV12-4, the J call TRBJ1-2; with no DNA, the TCRdb D assignment of TRBD1 cannot be verified. The CDR3 loop spans 14 amino acids. The CDR3 sequence: CASKWDGHTYGYTF.

The V and J genes are TRBV12-3 or TRBV12-4 and TRBJ1-2. The CDR3 spans 11 residues. The CDR3 is CASSFGGGYTF.

The chain has TRBV25-1 and TRBJ2-1; TCRdb outputs TRBD2, but without DNA this stays unchecked. Germline loops: CDR1 MGHDK, CDR2 SYGVNS. This CDR3 is built from 18 residues. CDR3 loop: CASSPGLAGGPGYNEQFF.

The chain is built from TRBV24-1 and TRBJ1-5. The CDR3 totals 13 residues. CDR1 and CDR2 (germline): KGHDR, SFDVKD. Here the CDR3 reads CATSDFSNQPQHF.

CDR3 sequence reads: CASGLVLKTSAYSGTDTQYF. The gene calls are TRBV12-5 and TRBJ2-3. CDR3 length equals 20 residues. CDR1 LGHNT and CDR2 FRNRAP come from the germline V gene.

V usage is TRBV9 and J usage is TRBJ2-1. CDR3 length: 16 amino acids. Germline CDR1 is SGDLS and CDR2 is YYNGEE. The CDR3: CASSAASGGSYNEQFF.

CDR3 sequence reads: CATSASAGGVRELFF. The V and J genes are TRBV24-1 and TRBJ2-2; TCRdb returns TRBD2, unconfirmable since there is no DNA. The CDR3 has 15 residues. Germline V gene data show CDR1 as KGHDR and CDR2 as SFDVKD.

The chain couples TRBV30 to TRBJ2-1. Germline lookup yields CDR1 GTSNPN and CDR2 SVGIG (reference sequence). The CDR3 spans 12 residues. The CDR3: CAWSASYNEQFF.

The gene calls are TRBV30 and TRBJ2-5. The CDR3 extends over 13 amino acids. Germline CDR1 GTSNPN, CDR2 SVGIG (reference sequence). CDR3 sequence: CAWSVLSLETQYF.

The chain is built from TRBV6-5 and TRBJ2-7; TCRdb indicates TRBD1, and absent DNA this call remains unverified. This CDR3 spans 15 amino acids. Germline CDR1 MNHEY, CDR2 SVGAGI. CDR3 sequence: CASSYSGDIPYEQYF.

This chain joins TRBV5-1 and TRBJ1-1; TCRdb designates TRBD1, a call that cannot be tested without DNA. The CDR3 runs 15 residues. Germline CDR1 SGHRS, CDR2 YFSETQ. CDR3 in amino acids: CASSLAGGRGTEAFF.